Listed below are T cell receptor beta chains from one sample, sequenced in a study of T cell repertoires in ileal Crohn's disease. This table comes from immunoSEQ multiplex PCR, and its TCRdb copy is limited to in-frame clones, with some not included. This repertoire shows several thousand clones, around 86% found once; its top ten account for 3.5% to 4.5%. Sample: ileal tissue. These receptors all come from an adult with Crohn's disease. Each CDR3 is given with its conserved first and last residue. The D gene is left open where the match is weak. The size of a clone is reported for some rows only, either as once, few or many, or as a class for expanded clones.

.	TRBV27	TRBD1	TRBJ1-2	TGTGCCAGCAGTCCTCCGGGACAGTACTATGGCTACACCTTC	CASSPPGQYYGYTF
.	TRBV6-1	TRBD1	TRBJ1-5	TGTGCCAGCAGTCAAGGAGGGGGCTTCCAGCCCCAGCATTTT	CASSQGGGFQPQHF
.	TRBV9	TRBD2	TRBJ2-1	TGTGCCAGCAGCCAGACTAGCGGGAGTTACAATGAGCAGTTCTTC	CASSQTSGSYNEQFF
.	TRBV20-1	.	TRBJ1-2	TGCAGTGCTAGGGACAGTTCTGGCTACACCTTC	CSARDSSGYTF
.	TRBV28	.	TRBJ1-4	TGTGCCAGCAGTTTGGGGGTAACTAATGAAAAACTGTTTTTT	CASSLGVTNEKLFF
.	TRBV10-3	.	TRBJ1-1	TGTGCCATCCGGTGGGGGCCGAACACTGAAGCTTTCTTT	CAIRWGPNTEAFF
once	TRBV5-1	.	TRBJ1-1	TGCGCCAGCAGCTTGGTCGGCCCGGCCGACACTGAAGCTTTCTTT	CASSLVGPADTEAFF
.	TRBV5-1	TRBD2	TRBJ2-1	TGCGCCAGCAGCTTGGTGACTAGCGGATACAATGAGCAGTTCTTC	CASSLVTSGYNEQFF
.	TRBV19	.	TRBJ2-3	TGTGCCAGTAGTATCGCCGGGGGAAGCACAGATACGCAGTATTTT	CASSIAGGSTDTQYF
once	TRBV5-1	.	TRBJ1-3	TGCGCCAGCAGCTTGGGTCAGTCTGGAAACACCATATATTTT	CASSLGQSGNTIYF
few	TRBV10-3	.	TRBJ2-4	TGTGCCATAGGGACCGATCTAGCCAAAAACATTCAGTACTTC	CAIGTDLAKNIQYF
.	TRBV14	.	TRBJ2-3	TGTGCCAGCAGCCGGCTCACAGATACGCAGTATTTT	CASSRLTDTQYF
once	TRBV30	.	TRBJ1-1	TGTGCCTGGAGTGACCAAGCTTTCTTT	CAWSDQAFF
.	TRBV6-4	.	TRBJ2-1	TGTGCCAGCAGTGACCTCCCTAGGGCCCTCTACAATGAGCAGTTCTTC	CASSDLPRALYNEQFF
.	TRBV5-1	TRBD2	TRBJ2-3	TGCGCCAGCAGCGGCCGGAGCGGGGGCACAGATACGCAGTATTTT	CASSGRSGGTDTQYF
.	TRBV6-5	TRBD1	TRBJ2-5	TGTGCCAGCAGTTCGGGACAGGGTTGGCAAGAGACCCAGTACTTC	CASSSGQGWQETQYF
few	TRBV5-1	TRBD1	TRBJ1-2	TGCGCCAGCAGCCTCGGAGGGGGCGCAGGTGGCTACACCTTC	CASSLGGGAGGYTF
.	TRBV18	.	TRBJ2-2	TGTGCCAGCTCACCACTCGAGGGGGGTGCGAACACCGGGGAGCTGTTTTTT	CASSPLEGGANTGELFF
.	TRBV19	.	TRBJ2-3	TGTGCCAGTAGTATCCGGGACCCATCCAGGACAGATACGCAGTATTTT	CASSIRDPSRTDTQYF
.	TRBV7-9	.	TRBJ2-6	TGTGCCAGCGGGGCAGGGAGTTCGTTGGGGGCCAACGTCCTGACTTTC	CASGAGSSLGANVLTF
.	TRBV7-6	TRBD2	TRBJ2-1	TGTGCCAGCAAGGGCGGGGGTGAGCAGTTCTTC	CASKGGGEQFF
once	TRBV15	.	TRBJ2-5	TGTGCCACCAGCAGAGATCACAAGGAGACCCAGTACTTC	CATSRDHKETQYF
.	TRBV29-1	.	TRBJ2-3	TGCAGCGCGAAGAACGGTCCGGATACGCAGTATTTT	CSAKNGPDTQYF
.	TRBV7-2	.	TRBJ1-2	TGTGCCAGCAGCCTAAAATCCGAGATCTATGGCTACACCTTC	CASSLKSEIYGYTF
.	TRBV27	.	TRBJ2-2	TGTGCCAGCAGTTTTGGGAACACCGGGGAGCTGTTTTTT	CASSFGNTGELFF
few	TRBV5-1	.	TRBJ1-4	TGCGCCAGCAGCTTGAATTCGGCATCTAATGAAAAACTGTTTTTT	CASSLNSASNEKLFF
.	TRBV6-5	.	TRBJ2-2	TGTGCCAGCAGTTACGACTACCGGACCGGGGAGCTGTTTTTT	CASSYDYRTGELFF
.	TRBV30	.	TRBJ1-4	TGTGCCTGGACGGACGGGATGAATGAAAAACTGTTTTTT	CAWTDGMNEKLFF
.	TRBV9	.	TRBJ2-1	TGTGCCAGCAGCGTAATCGGAGGGGAGTCTTACAATGAGCAGTTCTTC	CASSVIGGESYNEQFF
.	TRBV29-1	.	TRBJ2-7	TGCAGCGTTGCGCTTACAAGGCGCGAGCAGTACTTC	CSVALTRREQYF
.	TRBV7-2	.	TRBJ2-7	TGTGCCAGCAGCTCAAGAATACTGGGGAACAGCCAGAATTACGAGCAGTACTTC	CASSSRILGNSQNYEQYF
.	TRBV1	.	TRBJ2-3	TGCACCAGCAGCCAAGGGCGGGGGGGAGGAGATACGCAGTATTTT	CTSSQGRGGGDTQYF
few	TRBV5-1	TRBD1	TRBJ1-2	TGCGCCAGCAGCCGGGACAGGGGGGATGGCTACACCTTC	CASSRDRGDGYTF
.	TRBV27	.	TRBJ2-3	TGTGCCAGCAGGCGCCCGGGGGCAGATACGCAGTATTTT	CASRRPGADTQYF
.	TRBV27	.	TRBJ1-5	TGTGCCAGCAGTCCTGACATAAATAGCAATCAGCCCCAGCATTTT	CASSPDINSNQPQHF
.	TRBV19	.	TRBJ2-3	TGTGCCAGTAGTACGGAAAGAAGGGATACGCAGTATTTT	CASSTERRDTQYF
.	TRBV11-2	TRBD2	TRBJ2-7	TGTGCCAGCAGCTTAGCTACTAGCGGGCAGAGGGTCGAGCAGTACTTC	CASSLATSGQRVEQYF
.	TRBV18	.	TRBJ2-7	TGTGCCAGCTCACCCGGCTACGAGCAGTACTTC	CASSPGYEQYF
few	TRBV5-1	TRBD2	TRBJ2-2	TGCGCCAGCAGCTTGGGTAGCGGGGGAGCCGGGGAGCTGTTTTTT	CASSLGSGGAGELFF